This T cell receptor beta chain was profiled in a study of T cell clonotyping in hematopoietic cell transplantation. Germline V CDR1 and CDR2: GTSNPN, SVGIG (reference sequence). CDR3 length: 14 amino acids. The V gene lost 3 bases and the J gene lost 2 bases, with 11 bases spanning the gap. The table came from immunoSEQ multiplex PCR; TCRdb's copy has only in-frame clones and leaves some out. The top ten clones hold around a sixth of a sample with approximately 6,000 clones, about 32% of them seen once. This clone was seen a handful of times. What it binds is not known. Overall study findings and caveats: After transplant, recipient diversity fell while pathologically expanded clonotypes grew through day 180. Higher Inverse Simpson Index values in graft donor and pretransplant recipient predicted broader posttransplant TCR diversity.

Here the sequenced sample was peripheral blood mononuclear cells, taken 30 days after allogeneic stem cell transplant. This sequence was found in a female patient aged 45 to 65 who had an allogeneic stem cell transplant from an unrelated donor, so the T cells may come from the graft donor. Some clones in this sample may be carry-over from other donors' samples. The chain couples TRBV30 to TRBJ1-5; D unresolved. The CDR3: CAWSGSAGNQPQHF. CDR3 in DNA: TGTGCCTGGAGCGGAAGTGCGGGCAATCAGCCCCAGCATTTT.